This T cell receptor beta chain was observed in a study of cytomegalovirus exposure and HLA in healthy donors. PCR employed 60 Vbeta and 13 Jbeta primers. Libraries were prepared by immunoSEQ multiplex PCR; TCRdb keeps only in-frame clonotypes and omits some of them. Of 120,000 to 150,000 clones listed, approximately 80% are singletons. Germline lookup yields CDR1 SGHVS and CDR2 FQNEAQ. This CDR3 is 14 amino acids long. The sequenced sample consisted of PBMCs. This receptor was obtained from a woman aged 40 to 50 in good health and CMV-seronegative. The rearrangement uses TRBV7-8 and TRBJ2-5, with D maybe TRBD1 (5 bases). The J call may be in error: the DNA end matches TRBJ2-7 better. CDR3 bases: TGTGCCAGCAGCTTACAGGGCTTCTCCTACGAGCAGTACTTC. Protein product: CASSLQGFSYEQYF.